The present T cell receptor (beta chain) was sequenced within a study of beta chain features in type 1 diabetes. Findings of the study overall: Moderate yet significant TCRB CDR3 shortening was seen in Type 1 diabetes patients in all four CD4+ subsets.

The CDR3 loop spans 11 amino acids. The V end was cut by 7 bases, the J end by 8 bases, with 11 bases between. Germline-derived CDR1 and CDR2 are SQVTM and ANQGSEA. Each sorted population was over 98% pure. Note on this clone: Its target is unknown.

Reverse transcription of all isolated RNA meant that expressed TCRB transcripts were sequenced. Method: immunoSEQ multiplex PCR; TCRdb's copy keeps in-frame clones and lacks some. Counted here are hundreds of thousands of clones, 10% to 15% occurring once; the ten biggest clones make up around 0.022%. The V and J genes are TRBV29-1 and TRBJ1-4; D unclear. The sample was naive CD4+ T cells from blood. This TCR derives from a man aged 18 to 30 with type 1 diabetes. The CDR3 DNA reads TGCAGCGGGAAGGTTCGGGAAAAACTGTTTTTT. This gives the protein CSGKVREKLFF.